The present TCR beta chain was sequenced within a study of shared clonotypes between healthy human individuals. Assay used: immunoSEQ multiplex PCR; TCRdb lists only in-frame clones, some missing. The sample lists about 2 million clones; 85% to 95% were seen once. Naive CD8 cells were CD45RO-negative, positively selected for CCR7, excluding terminally differentiated effector memory CD45RA+ cells. Donors, without exception, were Caucasian adults residing in Nashville, Tennessee. This CDR3 has 14 amino acids. CDR1 is SEHNR and CDR2 is FQNEAQ in the germline V gene (reference sequence). Deletions cut 5 bases from V and 5 bases from J, with 13 bases between. Concerning this clone: What it binds is unknown.

Findings of the study overall: Generation of non-shared clonotypes was less probable than generation of clonotypes shared by all four donors. The sole specimen, blood, was sampled, and tissue repertoires likely differ.

Source material: naive CD8+ T cells sorted from blood. The chain couples TRBV7-9 to TRBJ1-3, with unresolved D. The clonotype was recovered from a man between 18 and 35 years old in good health. CDR3 in amino acids: CASSPSEDRNTIYF. CDR3 nucleotide sequence: TGTGCCAGCAGCCCGTCGGAGGATCGAAACACCATATATTTT.